What follows is one TCR beta chain and its context. The entry originates in a study of T-cell reconstitution after alpha-beta-depleted transplantation in children. Using unique molecular identifiers, the investigators prepared the TCRbeta library. TCRdb re-called the PCR reads through MiXCR, storing one row per CDR3 protein. The profile shows hundreds of thousands of distinct CDR3 sequences, roughly an eighth of them singletons. The CDR3 runs 15 residues. Trimming stripped 3 bases from V and 0 bases from J, with 9 bases between. Per germline, CDR1 KGHDR and CDR2 SFDVKD. This specimen was PBMCs from the stem cell graft donor, taken from the stem cell graft. This rearrangement joins TRBV24-1 to TRBJ2-3, with D possibly called TRBD1 or TRBD2 (5 bases each). The sequence derives from a human donor who donated a stem cell graft to a child with combined immunodeficiency. CDR3 coding DNA: TGTGCCACCAGTGATGCCCGGGACAGCACAGATACGCAGTATTTT. Its protein is CATSDARDSTDTQYF.